What follows are 20 T cell receptor beta chains derived from one specimen sequenced in a study of response to subunit inactivated influenza vaccine. TCRdb re-called the RT-PCR reads with MiXCR, one entry per CDR3 protein. The sample gives 500,000 to 600,000 distinct CDR3 sequences, 10% to 12% of which show up once; 9.5% to 11% is in the top ten. The sample was also reused in another study, on T cells expressing NK-cell markers. As that study records: cDNA encoding TCR beta was synthesized via 5'RACE template switching incorporating UMIs.

Source: PBMCs from blood, taken on the day of vaccination. Receptors originate from a man aged 45-65 years who received an inactivated influenza vaccine.

In this sample, this clonotype turned up a few times. The chain uses TRBV7-8 and TRBJ1-1; maybe TRBD1 (6 bases). Germline loops: CDR1 SGHVS, CDR2 FQNEAQ. This CDR3 is built from 14 residues. The V end lost 5 bases, the J end lost 4 bases, and 14 bases lay between the germline ends. This CDR3 reads CASSPRDIPTEAFF. DNA of the CDR3: TGTGCCAGCAGCCCCAGGGACATCCCCACTGAAGCTTTCTTT.

The V and J genes are TRBV12-3 or TRBV12-4 and TRBJ2-7; 10 bases align to TRBD2. V shed 6 bases, J shed 3 bases, and the junction held 5 bases outside the gene matches. This CDR3 has 14 residues. The CDR3 region has the DNA TGTGCCAGCAGCATAGCGGGGGGTCTCTACGAGCAGTACTTC. Amino acids: CASSIAGGLYEQYF.

The table lists this clonotype with a few counts. The V call is TRBV10-3, the J call TRBJ1-5; 7 bases agree with TRBD1. Trimming removed 6 bases from V and 0 bases from J; junction bases left unmatched: 5. CDR1 and CDR2 (germline): ENHRY, SYGVKD. The CDR3 consists of 15 residues. The CDR3 DNA sequence: TGTGCCATCAGGGCGGGACAGAATAGCAATCAGCCCCAGCATTTT. It codes for CAIRAGQNSNQPQHF.

This clonotype was seen only a few times. The CDR3 reads CSARPSGANVLTF. The CDR3 DNA sequence: TGCAGTGCTAGACCCTCTGGGGCCAACGTCCTGACTTTC. This chain links TRBV20-1 with TRBJ2-6; no firm D call. V shed 2 bases and J shed 0 bases, with 2 bases lying between them. Germline assignment: CDR1 DFQATT and CDR2 SNEGSKA (reference sequence). This CDR3 region has 13 residues.

To note about this clonotype: One base away lies a much larger clone, so this may be a sequencing read error. The rearrangement joins TRBV20-1 to TRBJ2-7; D is tentatively TRBD1 or TRBD2 (5 bases each). Germline V lookup: CDR1 DFQATT, CDR2 SNEGSKA (reference sequence). V was clipped by 5 bases and J by 5 bases, with 19 bases between them. The CDR3 has 14 residues. The CDR3 DNA is TGCAGTGCTGGAACCGGGGCAGGGTCCCACGAGCAGTACTTC. Its translation: CSAGTGAGSHEQYF.

This clonotype was recorded a few times. The V call is TRBV5-1, the J call TRBJ2-7, with D possibly being TRBD1 (5 bases). The CDR3 has 13 amino acids. V was pared by 0 bases and J by 6 bases, with 10 bases between. CDR1 and CDR2 (germline): SGHRS, YFSETQ. The CDR3 bases are TGCGCCAGCAGCTTGGACCAGGGCCTCGAGCAGTACTTC. Protein product: CASSLDQGLEQYF. Combining the CDR3 with reference TRBV5-1 and TRBJ2-7 gives the whole variable domain KAGVTQTPRYLIKTRGQQVTLSCSPISGHRSVSWYQQTPGQGLQFLFEYFSETQRNKGNFPGRFSGRQFSNSRSEMNVSTLELGDSALYLCASSLDQGLEQYFGPGTRLTVT.

This clonotype was recorded at least ten times. V usage is TRBV6-2 or TRBV6-3 and J usage is TRBJ2-7, with 7 bases matching TRBD1. Trimming cost V 5 bases and J 5 bases; bases outside gene matches: 9. The CDR3 runs to 14 residues. Germline CDR1 and CDR2: MNHEY and SVGEGT. The CDR3 DNA is TGTGCCAGCAGTAACCGACAGGGACGGGACGAGCAGTACTTC. It specifies CASSNRQGRDEQYF.

Ten or more counts support this clonotype. The CDR3 loop is CASSTAPQGANEKLFF. The CDR3 nucleotides read TGCGCCAGCAGCACCGCGCCACAGGGGGCGAACGAAAAACTGTTTTTT. The gene calls are TRBV5-1 and TRBJ1-4, with 9 bases fitting TRBD1. The germline CDR1 and CDR2 sequences are SGHRS and YFSETQ. Trimming took 4 bases from V and 8 from J; bases not matched to a gene: 12. The CDR3 is 16 residues long.

The J gene is TRBJ2-3, the V gene TRBV9; 13 bases agree with TRBD2. The J segment lost 4 bases and the V segment lost 6 bases, leaving 20 bases of the junction unmatched. The CDR3 is 20 amino acids. Germline V lookup: CDR1 SGDLS, CDR2 YYNGEE. Here the CDR3 reads CASTPGTSGAHKWGSDTQYF. In DNA, the CDR3 is TGTGCCAGCACCCCCGGGACTAGCGGGGCTCATAAGTGGGGCTCAGATACGCAGTATTTT.

This chain's CDR3 is CASRGGGGEQYF. CDR3 DNA sequence: TGTGCCAGCAGAGGGGGCGGGGGTGAGCAGTACTTC. The chain has TRBV7-2 and TRBJ2-7; tentatively, D is TRBD1 or TRBD2 (7 bases each). Germline loops: CDR1 SGHTA, CDR2 FQGNSA. This CDR3 region has 12 residues. Trimming removed 6 bases from V and 7 bases from J, with 13 bases in between.

The sample holds a few counts of this clonotype. The V gene is TRBV12-3 or TRBV12-4, the J gene TRBJ2-1, with 8 bases that match TRBD2. This CDR3 contains 16 residues. After removal of 5 bases from V and 3 bases from J, the junction contained 9 bases not matched to a gene. The CDR3 reads CASSTVFTSGYNEQFF. The CDR3, as DNA: TGTGCCAGCAGTACGGTCTTTACTAGCGGCTACAATGAGCAGTTCTTC.

This clonotype was seen more than once but under ten times. The chain couples TRBV6-2 or TRBV6-3 to TRBJ2-2; TRBD1 aligns across 9 bases. Germline V gene lookup returns CDR1 MNHEY and CDR2 SVGEGT. The ends lost 5 bases at V and 6 bases at J; junction bases unmatched: 19. The CDR3 loop spans 19 amino acids. CDR3 DNA: TGTGCCAGCAGTCCTCGAGAAGACCGCCGGACAGGGGTGCCCGGGGAGCTGTTTTTT. Translated, it gives CASSPREDRRTGVPGELFF.

The sample holds a few counts of this clonotype. This chain uses TRBV11-2 with TRBJ2-5; D not certain. Trimming cost V 1 base and J 4 bases, with 16 bases left between them. The CDR3 is 16 residues long. The germline V gene encodes CDR1 SGHAT and CDR2 FQNNGV. Written as DNA, the CDR3 is TGTGCCAGCAGCTTAGCCGGGTCCTCAACCCGAGAGACCCAGTACTTC. Translating gives CASSLAGSSTRETQYF.

Only a few counts were recorded for this clonotype. The rearrangement joins TRBV7-9 to TRBJ2-3; a weak D match, TRBD2 (6 bases). V was cut by 5 bases and J by 5 bases, with 11 bases left in between. The CDR3 is 13 residues long. Germline CDR1 and CDR2: SEHNR and FQNEAQ (reference sequence). The CDR3 loop is CASSKPGEDTQYF. CDR3 nucleotides: TGTGCCAGCAGCAAACCGGGAGAAGATACGCAGTATTTT.

This clonotype was recorded a few times. The chain uses TRBV4-2 and TRBJ2-2; D remains ambiguous. The germline V gene has CDR1 LGHNA and CDR2 YNFKEQ. Trimming removed 8 bases from V and 4 bases from J, with 20 bases in between. The CDR3 length is 16 residues. The chain's CDR3 is CASRRNFDSPTGELFF. As DNA, the CDR3 is TGTGCCAGCCGAAGGAATTTCGACTCTCCCACCGGGGAGCTGTTTTTT.

The CDR3 bases are TGTGCCAGCAGCTTAGCGGTGTCGTATGGACTAGCTCCGTACGAGCAGTACTTC. It translates to CASSLAVSYGLAPYEQYF. This chain uses TRBV7-2 with TRBJ2-7; 8 bases map to TRBD2. The CDR3 runs to 18 residues. After removal of 0 bases from V and 4 bases from J, the junction contained 14 bases not matched to a gene. In germline, CDR1 is SGHTA, CDR2 FQGNSA.

Worth noting for this clonotype: Because it lacks the conserved phenylalanine or tryptophan at the end, this CDR3 is likely a read error. The V gene is TRBV12-3 or TRBV12-4, the J gene TRBJ1-2; D unresolved. The CDR3 runs to 13 residues. Trimming cost V 4 bases and J 2 bases, with 8 bases left between them. CDR3 DNA: TGTGCCAGCAGTTCGGACGGCAACTATGGCTACACCTCC. This encodes CASSSDGNYGYTS.

This clonotype showed up many times. J is TRBJ2-3 and V is TRBV29-1; the match to TRBD2 covers 8 bases. Trimming removed 4 bases from V and 4 bases from J; junction bases left unmatched: 7. Per the germline V gene, CDR1 is SQVTM and CDR2 is ANQGSEA. CDR3 length equals 14 residues. In nucleotides, the CDR3 is TGCAGCGTTGTTGCGGGAGGTGGGTCAGATACGCAGTATTTT. Protein product: CSVVAGGGSDTQYF.

This clonotype has more than one count but fewer than ten. This chain uses TRBV15 with TRBJ2-2; 8 positions match TRBD1. After removal of 2 bases from V and 0 bases from J, the junction contained 2 bases not matched to a gene. Germline V CDR1 and CDR2: LNHNV, YYDKDF (reference sequence). The CDR3 runs to 16 residues. The CDR3 here is CATSRIQGANTGELFF. In DNA, the CDR3 is TGTGCCACCAGCAGAATACAGGGGGCGAACACCGGGGAGCTGTTTTTT.

In its sample, this clonotype was seen many times. This chain joins TRBV29-1 and TRBJ2-3; 7 nucleotides line up with TRBD2. V shed 7 bases and J 1 base; nucleotides not matched to a gene: 8. This CDR3 is 14 amino acids long. CDR1 and CDR2 (germline): SQVTM, ANQGSEA. This CDR3 reads CSGGGGRGTDTQYF. CDR3 coding DNA: TGCAGCGGGGGAGGCGGGAGAGGCACAGATACGCAGTATTTT.